The 16 T cell receptor beta chains below were found in one sample sequenced in a study of patients and donors after allogeneic stem cell transplantation (dated by TCRdb to 2019 to 2021). Receptor amplification or capture employed RT-PCR. Sequencing relied on a NextSeq 550. TCRdb trimmed public reads at Q25 via fastp, called clones via MiXCR and kept in-frame beta chains. CDR3 protein sequences are deduplicated, and each keeps its most common genes and DNA. The sample table holds some 960,000 distinct CDR3 sequences, of which roughly 18% were seen once. The ten largest clones add up to roughly 6% of the sample. Input material: blood, either unsorted or a sorted T cell fraction (not recorded which). These receptors were collected from a human donor who was either an allogeneic HSCT recipient or a stem cell or donor lymphocyte infusion donor (not recorded which). It is not recorded whose cells these are; they may come from a transplant donor.

The genes are TRBV11-2 and TRBJ2-3; no clear D gene. V dropped 3 bases and J dropped 1 base, with 11 bases sitting between them. CDR3 length equals 15 residues. Per germline, CDR1 SGHAT and CDR2 FQNNGV. The CDR3 protein is CASSFPQARTDTQYF. CDR3 coding DNA: TGTGCCAGCAGCTTCCCCCAGGCGCGCACAGATACGCAGTATTTT.

In its sample, this clonotype was seen many times. The V call is TRBV5-1, the J call TRBJ1-1; TRBD1 is a possible D gene (5 bases). V lost 6 bases, J lost 4 bases, and 19 bases lay in between. Germline CDR1 SGHRS, CDR2 YFSETQ. CDR3 length: 15 amino acids. This CDR3 reads CASTQEGTWGTEAFF. In DNA form, the CDR3 reads TGCGCCAGCACCCAAGAGGGGACTTGGGGCACTGAAGCTTTCTTT.

This clonotype was recorded a few times. This chain connects TRBV20-1 to TRBJ1-5, with 7 bases that match TRBD1. The ends lost 5 bases at V and 0 bases at J; junction bases unmatched: 4. The CDR3 has 14 residues. The germline CDR1 and CDR2 sequences are DFQATT and SNEGSKA (reference sequence). The CDR3 sequence: CSAETGYSNQPQHF. Here the CDR3 DNA reads TGCAGTGCTGAGACAGGGTATAGCAATCAGCCCCAGCATTTT.

This clonotype has a handful of counts. This chain joins TRBV6-5 and TRBJ2-5, with 9 nucleotides matching TRBD2. The CDR3 spans 17 residues. Germline V gives CDR1 MNHEY, CDR2 SVGAGI. The J segment lost 4 bases and the V segment lost 1 base, leaving 10 bases of the junction unmatched. CDR3 DNA: TGTGCCAGCAGTTACTTCGGGAGCGGGGGGCCCTCAGAGACCCAGTACTTC. Its translation: CASSYFGSGGPSETQYF.

This CDR3 reads CASSPLPSGSSTGELFF. In DNA form, the CDR3 reads TGCGCCAGCAGTCCCCTCCCGTCGGGTTCTTCCACCGGGGAGCTGTTTTTT. The rearrangement joins TRBV5-1 to TRBJ2-2; no clear D. The CDR3 is made up of 17 amino acids. V was pared by 5 bases and J by 4 bases, with 21 bases between. Germline loops: CDR1 SGHRS, CDR2 YFSETQ.

A remark on this clonotype: A much larger clone differs from this one at a single base, so this may be a read error. The chain combines TRBV27 with TRBJ1-1; weak D call: TRBD1 (6 bases). The CDR3 totals 15 residues. Looked up from germline, CDR1 is MNHEY and CDR2 is SMNVEV (reference sequence). This CDR3 reads CPSSTRTDPNTEAFF. CDR3 DNA sequence: TGTCCCAGCAGTACCCGGACAGACCCTAACACTGAAGCTTTCTTT.

The chain employs TRBV5-1 and TRBJ1-2; maybe TRBD1 (5 bases). The CDR3 length is 16 residues. Trimming shortened V by 0 bases and J by 2 bases, and 14 bases separated the two germline ends. From germline, CDR1 is SGHRS and CDR2 YFSETQ. CDR3 protein: CASSLDRSTRNYGYTF. Written as DNA, the CDR3 is TGCGCCAGCAGCTTGGACAGGTCAACACGCAACTATGGCTACACCTTC. Full variable domain (rest looked up from reference TRBV5-1 and TRBJ1-2): KAGVTQTPRYLIKTRGQQVTLSCSPISGHRSVSWYQQTPGQGLQFLFEYFSETQRNKGNFPGRFSGRQFSNSRSEMNVSTLELGDSALYLCASSLDRSTRNYGYTFGSGTRLTVV.

This clonotype was seen a few times. The rearrangement links TRBV20-1 to TRBJ2-7; TRBD1 matches 8 bases. This CDR3 is 14 amino acids long. Trimming took 1 base from V and 0 from J; bases not matched to a gene: 2. CDR1 is DFQATT and CDR2 is SNEGSKA in the germline V gene (reference sequence). The DNA of the CDR3 is TGCAGTGCTAGAGGCAGGGGGCTCTCCTACGAGCAGTACTTC. Its translation is CSARGRGLSYEQYF.

This clonotype was seen many times. V gene TRBV29-1 combines with J gene TRBJ1-1; 9 bases align to TRBD1. Per the germline V gene, CDR1 is SQVTM and CDR2 is ANQGSEA. The CDR3 has 15 residues. The V gene end was trimmed by 4 bases and the J gene end by 5 bases; junction bases not matched to a gene: 11. The CDR3 sequence is CSVAYRDRDGTEAFF. The DNA for the CDR3 is TGCAGCGTTGCCTATCGGGACAGGGATGGTACTGAAGCTTTCTTT.

In its sample, this clonotype was seen a few times. V is TRBV2 and J is TRBJ2-3, with a weak D call TRBD2 (6 bases). Germline CDR1 SNHLY, CDR2 FYNNEI. Trimming pared 3 bases from V and 0 bases from J, leaving 10 bases between. The CDR3 runs 15 residues. CDR3 sequence reads: CASSDSGSSTDTQYF. In DNA form, the CDR3 reads TGTGCCAGCAGTGATAGCGGTTCTAGCACAGATACGCAGTATTTT.

This clonotype has only a few counts. The gene calls are TRBV20-1 and TRBJ2-7, with a weak D call TRBD2 (5 bases). The CDR3 sequence is 16 residues long. Germline V lookup: CDR1 DFQATT, CDR2 SNEGSKA (reference sequence). The V end was cut by 6 bases, the J end by 5 bases, with 26 bases between. CDR3 in DNA: TGCAGTGCAAACGGGATGGCGGACGGCGGAGGCCACGAGCAGTACTTC. Translation gives CSANGMADGGGHEQYF.

This clonotype was seen a handful of times. The chain recombines TRBV7-2 with TRBJ2-5; D is uncertain. The CDR3 loop spans 13 amino acids. Germline V CDR1 and CDR2: SGHTA, FQGNSA. V gave up 6 bases and J gave up 4 bases, with 12 bases separating them. CDR3 nucleotides: TGTGCCAGCAGGTTTGATCCTTCAGAGACCCAGTACTTC. Protein: CASRFDPSETQYF. Full variable domain (missing parts from reference TRBV7-2 and TRBJ2-5): GAGVSQSPSNKVTEKGKDVELRCDPISGHTALYWYRQSLGQGLEFLIYFQGNSAPDKSGLPSDRFSAERTGGSVSTLTIQRTQQEDSAVYLCASRFDPSETQYFGPGTRLLVL.

This clonotype came up many times. The chain is built from TRBV20-1 and TRBJ1-5; possible D gene TRBD1, 6 bases. Trimming left V 2 bases short and J 5 bases short, with 13 bases between. Germline V lookup: CDR1 DFQATT, CDR2 SNEGSKA (reference sequence). The CDR3 contains 14 residues. The CDR3 DNA is TGCAGTGCTAGATTAGGACAGCGCTATCAGCCCCAGCATTTT. It codes for CSARLGQRYQPQHF.

The chain uses TRBV12-3 or TRBV12-4 and TRBJ2-7, with 10 bases fitting TRBD1. This CDR3 is 16 amino acids long. Trimming at V came to 4 bases and at J to 6 bases, leaving 12 bases not matched to a gene. The CDR3: CASSSPGTGVIREQYF. CDR3 sequence (DNA): TGTGCCAGCAGTTCCCCCGGGACAGGGGTCATCCGCGAGCAGTACTTC.

The chain carries TRBV7-9 and TRBJ2-7, with TRBD1 identical over 8 bases. The CDR3 loop spans 14 amino acids. Per germline, CDR1 SEHNR and CDR2 FQNEAQ (reference sequence). V gave up 7 bases and J gave up 0 bases; unmatched junction bases: 5. CDR3 bases: TGTGCCAGCATGTACAGGGGGGACTCCTACGAGCAGTACTTC. Its protein is CASMYRGDSYEQYF.

The V gene is TRBV10-3, the J gene TRBJ2-1; D unclear. The CDR3 is 15 residues long. Germline V gives CDR1 ENHRY, CDR2 SYGVKD. The V end was cut by 7 bases, the J end by 0 bases, with 13 bases between. Here the CDR3 DNA reads TGTGCCATCACCTCCGACTTGAGCTCCTACAATGAGCAGTTCTTC. It is translated as CAITSDLSSYNEQFF.